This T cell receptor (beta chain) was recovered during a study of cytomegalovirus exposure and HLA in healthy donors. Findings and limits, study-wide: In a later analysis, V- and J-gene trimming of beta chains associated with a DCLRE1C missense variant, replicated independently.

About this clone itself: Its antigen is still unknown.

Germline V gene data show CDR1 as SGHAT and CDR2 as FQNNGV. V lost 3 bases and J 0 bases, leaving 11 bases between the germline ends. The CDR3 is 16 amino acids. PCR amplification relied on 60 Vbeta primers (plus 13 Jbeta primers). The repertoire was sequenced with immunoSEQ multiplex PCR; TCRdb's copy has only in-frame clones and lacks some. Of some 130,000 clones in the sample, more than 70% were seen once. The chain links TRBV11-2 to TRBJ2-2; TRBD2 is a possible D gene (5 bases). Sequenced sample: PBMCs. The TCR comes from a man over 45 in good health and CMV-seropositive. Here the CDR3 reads CASSFLPSSNTGELFF. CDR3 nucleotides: TGTGCCAGCAGCTTTTTACCTAGCTCGAACACCGGGGAGCTGTTTTTT.